This entry features one T cell receptor beta chain sequence. The antigen is undetermined. The data stem from a study of Tregs in tolerant kidney transplant recipients. Study findings and constraints: Findings come from small patient numbers and require larger validation. Changing PCR primers prevented nucleotide comparison between some patients' samples. Tolerant patients' donor-specific Tregs expanded beyond overall Tregs, suggesting antigen-driven growth.

Recipients received nonmyeloablative bone marrow transplants from related graft donors, with transient mixed chimerism. Thawed PBMCs were FACS-sorted into unstimulated CD4+CD25+CD127- regulatory T cells, CD4+CD25- non-regulatory cells, CD4 and CD8 cells. Sequenced by immunoSEQ multiplex PCR; TCRdb stores in-frame clones only, minus some. The repertoire has about 81,000 clones, more than 85% of them found once; the top ten carry around 1.4%. The material sequenced was CD4+ T cells from blood (PBMCs), taken 24 months after the transplant. The receptor was isolated from a human patient who received a combined kidney and bone marrow transplant. T cells may partly derive from the graft donor.

The CDR3 region has the DNA TGTGCCAGTAGTAAGAGGGGGCCCGTAACAACTAATGAAAAACTGTTTTTT. Encoded protein: CASSKRGPVTTNEKLFF. The rearrangement links TRBV19 to TRBJ1-4, with 7 bases identical to TRBD1. V lost 4 bases to trimming and J lost 0 bases; unmatched junction nucleotides: 8. Germline V lookup: CDR1 LNHDA, CDR2 SQIVND (reference sequence). The CDR3 is made up of 17 amino acids.